Below are 18 T cell receptor beta chains sequenced from a single sample in a study of cytomegalovirus exposure and HLA in healthy donors (TCRdb year 2017). Library construction relied on the immunoSEQ multiplex PCR assay. For the multiplex PCR, a mixture combining 60 forward primers for TCR Vbeta segments and 13 reverse primers for TCR Jbeta segments was used. What TCRdb holds here is the immuneACCESS table cut down to in-frame rearrangements. Part of the clones is not present; checked against another copy, under half of the missing clones reflect an unresolved V gene, and the others are unexplained. In this sample the table shows some 130,000 clones, around 83% of which occur a single time. The leading ten clones occupy about 7.5% of the sample. Sequencing used PBMCs. The receptors stem from a woman aged 50 to 60 in good health and CMV-seropositive.

The chain has TRBV6-5 and TRBJ2-1; D is possibly TRBD2 (6 bases). The CDR3 runs 15 residues. The V gene's germline CDR1 is MNHEY and CDR2 SVGAGI. V lost 0 bases and J 0 bases, leaving 6 bases between the germline ends. The CDR3 region is CASSYSGGSYNEQFF. The CDR3 DNA reads as TGTGCCAGCAGTTACTCCGGGGGCTCCTACAATGAGCAGTTCTTC.

The table lists this clone with a few counts. The chain is built from TRBV4-1 and TRBJ2-1; 8 bases fit TRBD2. Germline CDR1 is MGHRA and CDR2 is YSYEKL. Germline trimming cut 0 bases from V and 8 bases from J; bases unmatched to any gene: 3. The CDR3 spans 14 residues. In nucleotides, the CDR3 is TGCGCCAGCAGCCAAGATCCGCGGGAGGATGAGCAGTTCTTC. The encoded protein is CASSQDPREDEQFF.

The gene calls are TRBV10-3 and TRBJ1-1; D uncertain. CDR3 size: 13 residues. V was pared by 0 bases and J by 7 bases, with 9 bases between. CDR1 is ENHRY and CDR2 is SYGVKD in the germline V gene. DNA of the CDR3: TGTGCCATCAGTGAGTCGGTGGACTTTGAAGCTTTCTTT. Translation gives CAISESVDFEAFF.

This chain links TRBV6-4 with TRBJ2-1; possibly TRBD2 for D (7 bases). Trimming left V 4 bases short and J 3 bases short, with 16 bases between. Germline V CDR1 and CDR2: MRHNA, SNTAGT. This CDR3 comprises 16 residues. CDR3 in DNA: TGTGCCAGCAGTGGCCGGAGGGGGGGGCACTACAATGAGCAGTTCTTC. It encodes CASSGRRGGHYNEQFF.

The rearrangement uses TRBV5-1 and TRBJ2-2; tentative D call: TRBD2 (5 bases). The germline V gene encodes CDR1 SGHRS and CDR2 YFSETQ. V was pared by 1 base and J by 1 base, with 8 bases between. This CDR3 is 15 amino acids long. In DNA form, the CDR3 reads TGCGCCAGCAGCTTGTCTAGCAAGAACACCGGGGAGCTGTTTTTT. This codes for CASSLSSKNTGELFF.

This rearrangement joins TRBV29-1 to TRBJ2-7; 10 bases are shared with TRBD1. Germline V gene sequence: CDR1 SQVTM, CDR2 ANQGSEA. V lost 8 bases, J lost 7 bases, and 8 bases stayed unmatched. The CDR3 has 12 amino acids. The CDR3 protein is CSFRQGAGEQYF. CDR3 DNA sequence: TGCAGCTTCCGACAGGGGGCGGGGGAGCAGTACTTC.

The table lists this clone with a few counts. J is TRBJ2-4 and V is TRBV5-6, with D possibly TRBD1 on 8 matching bases. V lost 3 bases to trimming and J lost 9 bases, with 13 bases between them. CDR1 is SGHDT and CDR2 is YYEEEE in the germline V gene. CDR3 length: 13 residues. The CDR3 DNA is TGTGCCAGCAGCTCGGACAGGGAGGGCATTCAGTACTTC. Its translation is CASSSDREGIQYF.

This clone was recorded once. The V gene is TRBV28, the J gene TRBJ2-1; a possible D gene is TRBD2 (6 bases). This CDR3 has 18 amino acids. Per the germline V gene, CDR1 is MDHEN and CDR2 is SYDVKM. The V gene lost 8 bases and the J gene lost 1 base, with 24 bases spanning the gap. The CDR3 region has the DNA TGTGCCAGCCAAAAGTTTACGTGGGGAGGTGAGTCCTACAATGAGCAGTTCTTC. Protein: CASQKFTWGGESYNEQFF.

The chain has TRBV5-1 and TRBJ2-3; the match to TRBD2 covers 9 bases. V was clipped by 4 bases and J by 4 bases; unmatched bases: 4. CDR1 is SGHRS, CDR2 YFSETQ, per germline. The CDR3 loop spans 14 amino acids. CDR3 amino acids: CASSEREVPDTQYF. As DNA, the CDR3 is TGCGCCAGCAGCGAGCGGGAGGTCCCAGATACGCAGTATTTT.

The chain uses TRBV5-4 and TRBJ2-7; TRBD2 matches 10 bases. The CDR3 runs to 13 residues. The ends lost 6 bases at V and 4 bases at J; junction bases unmatched: 4. Germline CDR1 SGHNT, CDR2 YYREEE (reference sequence). CDR3 amino acids: CASKTSGSYEQYF. The CDR3 DNA follows: TGTGCCAGCAAGACTAGCGGGTCGTACGAGCAGTACTTC. Full variable domain (rest looked up from reference TRBV5-4 and TRBJ2-7): ETGVTQSPTHLIKTRGQQVTLRCSSQSGHNTVSWYQQALGQGPQFIFQYYREEENGRGNFPPRFSGLQFPNYSSELNVNALELDDSALYLCASKTSGSYEQYFGPGTRLTVT.

V is TRBV19 and J is TRBJ2-7, with 9 bases identical to TRBD1. The CDR3 spans 14 residues. With V trimmed by 9 bases and J by 2 bases, 8 bases remained unmatched. The germline V gene has CDR1 LNHDA and CDR2 SQIVND (reference sequence). The CDR3 region is CASATGTGPYEQYF. The DNA for the CDR3 is TGTGCCAGCGCAACCGGGACAGGGCCCTACGAGCAGTACTTC.

Turning to this clone: One junction end disagrees with the germline gene, perhaps due to a read error. Other DNA sequences in this specimen translate into the identical CDR3. The genes are TRBV27 and TRBJ2-2, with 11 bases that match TRBD2. The length of the CDR3 is 16 residues. Germline-derived CDR1 and CDR2 are MNHEY and SMNVEV (reference sequence). The CDR3 bases are TGTGCCAGCAGCCATCTAGCGGGGGGAGACACTGGGGAGCTGTTTTTT. Its protein is CASSHLAGGDTGELFF.

The V and J genes are TRBV19 and TRBJ2-3, with D possibly matching TRBD1 (6 bases). The length of the CDR3 is 13 residues. Trimming stripped 9 bases from V and 3 bases from J, with 13 bases between. Germline V gene sequence: CDR1 LNHDA, CDR2 SQIVND (reference sequence). CDR3 sequence (DNA): TGTGCCAGCCAGGGGCGATTAACAGATACGCAGTATTTT. This encodes CASQGRLTDTQYF.

This clone was detected a few times. The chain carries TRBV27 and TRBJ1-1, with unresolved D. Trimming cost V 7 bases and J 4 bases, with 10 bases left between them. This CDR3 has 12 residues. CDR1 and CDR2 (germline): MNHEY, SMNVEV (reference sequence). DNA of the CDR3: TGTGCCAGCAATGCAGGAGGCACTGAAGCTTTCTTT. As protein: CASNAGGTEAFF.

The chain links TRBV5-1 to TRBJ2-3; no clear D. With 1 base removed from V and 3 bases from J, the gap between germline ends came to 6 bases. The CDR3 length is 13 residues. The germline gives CDR1 SGHRS, CDR2 YFSETQ. The chain's CDR3 is CASSLTETDTQYF. The CDR3 nucleotides are TGCGCCAGCAGCTTGACAGAAACAGATACGCAGTATTTT.

As concerns this clone: At one of its ends the junction is not consistent with the germline gene, which may arise from a read error. This chain joins TRBV7-7 and TRBJ2-5, with D perhaps matching TRBD1 (6 bases). This CDR3 comprises 13 residues. From germline, CDR1 is SSHAT and CDR2 FNYEAQ (reference sequence). This chain's CDR3 is CASSSGQLETQYF. For the CDR3, the DNA is TGTGCTAGCAGCTCCGGACAGTTGGAGACCCAGTACTTC.

The chain links TRBV7-6 to TRBJ2-7; possible D gene TRBD2, 9 bases. The CDR3 runs 16 residues. Germline assignment: CDR1 SGHVS and CDR2 FNYEAQ. The V gene lost 3 bases and the J gene lost 4 bases, with 19 bases spanning the gap. CDR3 bases: TGTGCCAGCAGCTTCGCGGGGGGGCAGGGGGCGTACGAGCAGTACTTC. As protein: CASSFAGGQGAYEQYF.

There are a few counts of this clone. The chain has TRBV4-3 and TRBJ2-7, with 11 bases matching TRBD1. CDR3 length: 16 amino acids. Germline CDR1 and CDR2: LGHNA and YSLEER. Trimming cost V 0 bases and J 3 bases; bases outside gene matches: 4. DNA of the CDR3: TGCGCCAGCAGCCAAGAGGCCGGGACAGGGGGCTACGAGCAGTACTTC. It codes for CASSQEAGTGGYEQYF.